This T cell receptor beta chain was identified in a study of T cell responses to AZD1222 COVID-19 vaccine (dated by TCRdb to about 2021). Study-wide context: A total of around 240 trial participants underwent TCR sequencing, of whom around 210 had received two doses of AZD1222 and about 25 had received two doses of the MenACWY control vaccine. Trial participants were enrolled by age into 18-55, 56-69 and 70-plus year subgroups, with about 150, 28 and 57 TCR-sequenced participants respectively.

The investigation overall reported the following: After two AZD1222 doses, spike-specific TCR breadth and depth were significantly higher than at day 0 and than in MenACWY recipients. Conclusions about previously exposed vaccinees are limited because only a handful of AZD1222 recipients were SARS-CoV-2 seropositive at baseline. In the small 56-69-year group, the increase in depth fell short of significance, most likely because of low power. Participants were mostly white British, with more females than males. The authors suggested clonal diversity may have been underestimated. Vaccine-associated CD4 TCRs spanned the whole spike protein, with dominant responses in regions 160-218 and 743-854. Nearly half of unique spike-specific TCRs reportedly recognized epitopes outside regions mutated in the B.1.351 and B.1.1.7 variants. Because no day 14 peak-response samples were available, repertoires were characterized only after the peak T cell response.

After removal of 0 bases from V and 5 bases from J, the junction retains 6 bases not matched to a gene. From the germline V gene, CDR1 is SGHNT and CDR2 is YENEEA. The CDR3 starts with the cysteine, ends with the phenylalanine, and has 15 residues. Just CDR3 DNA is preserved here, 45 bases in frame from base 1. Regarding this clone: There is no known antigen for this receptor. There are no base qualities to consult, and no much larger clone falls within one base.

The CDR3 regions of human TCRbeta chains were analyzed by immunosequencing. The original methods were these. Repertoire TCRs were matched against a reference library of SARS-CoV-2-specific TCRs generated with the MIRA antigen-specificity platform. Breadth was defined as the fraction of unique TCRs that were SARS-CoV-2-associated. Depth was defined as the fraction of total T cells that were SARS-CoV-2-associated. Using the MIRA data, every spike-specific TCR was mapped to the spike region that the TCR reacted to and assigned to either a CD4 or a CD8 class. Log10-transformed breadth and depth values were compared by one-way ANOVA with Sidak's multiple comparisons tests. TCRdb re-hosts the immuneACCESS table, in-frame sequences only. Its copies lack some clones; in the studies checked, an unresolved V gene accounts for under half of them, and the cause for the rest is not known. The DNA gave D and trimming, while V, J and clone size come from that table. The sample profile shows around 120,000 clones; 85% to 90% of them were found once. The top ten clones comprise 8.5% to 14% of the sample.

Sample time point, as interpreted from the label and publication: baseline before first vaccination. The treatment or condition label of this sample denotes: meningococcal conjugate vaccine given as trial control. Vaccinee samples were obtained from the UK trials COV001 and COV002, which included a single-blind randomized controlled phase 2/3 trial of AZD1222 (ChAdOx1 nCoV-19) in healthy adults. For TCRbeta chain sequencing, PBMC samples from trial participants were taken at day 0 and at day 28 after the second dose. The sample consisted of peripheral blood, taken on day 0 of MenACWY control vaccination. The sequence is built from TRBV11-3 and TRBJ1-1; 7 central bases correspond to TRBD1. The sequence was collected from an adult in good health. The CDR3 protein sequence reads: CASSLETGPRTEAFF. The nucleotides are TGTGCCAGCAGCTTAGAGACAGGGCCAAGGACTGAAGCTTTCTTT.